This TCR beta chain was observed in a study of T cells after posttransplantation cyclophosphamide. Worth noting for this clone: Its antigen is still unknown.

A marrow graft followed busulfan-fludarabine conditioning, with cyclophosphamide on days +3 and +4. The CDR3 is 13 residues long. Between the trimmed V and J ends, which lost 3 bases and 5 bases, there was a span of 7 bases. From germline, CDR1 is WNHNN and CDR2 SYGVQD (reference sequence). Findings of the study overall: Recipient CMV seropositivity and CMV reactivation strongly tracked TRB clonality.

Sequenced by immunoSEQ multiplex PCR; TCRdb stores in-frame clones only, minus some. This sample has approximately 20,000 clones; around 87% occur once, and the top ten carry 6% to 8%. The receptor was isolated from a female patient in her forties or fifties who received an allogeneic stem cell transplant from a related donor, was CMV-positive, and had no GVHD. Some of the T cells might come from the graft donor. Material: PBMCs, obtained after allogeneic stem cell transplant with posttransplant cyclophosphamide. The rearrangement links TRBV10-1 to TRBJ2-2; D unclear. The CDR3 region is CASSDLRTGELFF. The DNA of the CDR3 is TGCGCCAGCAGTGATTTGAGAACCGGGGAGCTGTTTTTT.